A single sample is the source of the 20 T cell receptor beta chains below, sequenced in a study of blood T cell repertoires in COVID-19. Produced via immunoSEQ multiplex PCR; TCRdb's table is partial and in-frame only. The table has about 130,000 clones, around 76% seen once. What was sequenced was peripheral blood. These receptors were obtained from an older man with COVID-19, enrolled during active disease.

The chain links TRBV7-2 to TRBJ2-6; TRBD1 matches at 7 bases. J lost 0 bases, V lost 5 bases, and 10 bases had no gene match. This CDR3 spans 18 amino acids. Germline V CDR1 and CDR2: SGHTA, FQGNSA. CDR3 in DNA: TGTGCCAGCAGCCTTCTTAGGGACAGCCTCTCTGGGGCCAACGTCCTGACTTTC. Its protein is CASSLLRDSLSGANVLTF.

This chain connects TRBV4-2 to TRBJ2-1; D is unclear. The CDR3 extends over 17 amino acids. The V gene's germline CDR1 is LGHNA and CDR2 YNFKEQ. Trimming left V 5 bases short and J 2 bases short, with 19 bases between. In nucleotides, the CDR3 is TGTGCCAGCAGCGCCATAGAGGATAGCATCACCTACAATGAGCAGTTCTTC. Translated: CASSAIEDSITYNEQFF.

This clone was counted a few times. The V call is TRBV28, the J call TRBJ2-1; D call uncertain. Germline CDR1 MDHEN, CDR2 SYDVKM. Trimming took off 5 bases at V and 0 bases at J, with 14 bases between the two ends. This CDR3 is 16 amino acids long. DNA of the CDR3: TGTGCCAGCAGTCCTATGACGACTTTCTCCTACAATGAGCAGTTCTTC. Residues: CASSPMTTFSYNEQFF.

This sequence joins TRBV9 and TRBJ2-3, with 8 bases fitting TRBD2. The germline CDR1 and CDR2 sequences are SGDLS and YYNGEE. CDR3 length: 16 residues. The trim removed 2 bases at V and 2 bases at J, leaving 7 bases unmatched. In DNA, the CDR3 is TGTGCCAGCAGCGTGGCTCTAGCGGGCCACACAGATACGCAGTATTTT. This sequence encodes CASSVALAGHTDTQYF.

The J gene is TRBJ1-2, the V gene TRBV28; the match to TRBD1 covers 8 bases. V lost 3 bases to trimming and J lost 2 bases; unmatched junction nucleotides: 5. The CDR3 loop spans 15 amino acids. The germline gives CDR1 MDHEN, CDR2 SYDVKM. The chain's CDR3 is CASSFRTGRNYGYTF. In DNA, the CDR3 is TGTGCCAGCAGTTTTCGGACAGGGAGGAACTATGGCTACACCTTC.

The rearrangement uses TRBV7-8 and TRBJ1-5; unclear D gene. The CDR3 contains 12 residues. With 1 base removed from V and 9 bases from J, the gap between germline ends came to 7 bases. Germline CDR1 SGHVS, CDR2 FQNEAQ. CDR3 loop: CASSLDSRPQHF. Written as DNA, the CDR3 is TGTGCCAGCAGCTTAGATTCCCGGCCCCAGCATTTT.

This clone was observed once. This chain connects TRBV4-1 to TRBJ2-3; 16 bases line up with TRBD2. There are 19 residues in the CDR3. J gave up 3 bases and V 4 bases, and 10 bases lay outside the gene matches. The germline V gene encodes CDR1 MGHRA and CDR2 YSYEKL. CDR3 region: CASSPEVPGLAGGTDTQYF. CDR3 bases: TGCGCCAGCAGCCCTGAGGTCCCGGGACTAGCGGGAGGGACAGATACGCAGTATTTT.

The chain joins TRBV5-1 to TRBJ2-2; TRBD2 agrees at 11 bases. The CDR3 loop spans 16 amino acids. CDR1 SGHRS and CDR2 YFSETQ come from the germline V gene. Trimming at V came to 1 base and at J to 7 bases, leaving 6 bases not matched to a gene. In DNA, the CDR3 is TGCGCCAGCAGCTTGACGGCTAGCGGGAGGAACGGGGAGCTGTTTTTT. Translating gives CASSLTASGRNGELFF.

The chain is built from TRBV2 and TRBJ2-7; 8 bases fit TRBD1. J lost 2 bases, V lost 1 base, and 1 base had no gene match. This CDR3 has 14 amino acids. Germline V CDR1 and CDR2: SNHLY, FYNNEI. CDR3 sequence (DNA): TGTGCCAGCAGTGAAGTGACAGGGGCCTACGAGCAGTACTTC. Protein product: CASSEVTGAYEQYF.

The rearrangement uses TRBV27 and TRBJ2-6, with D possibly being TRBD1 (5 bases). The CDR3 sequence is 18 residues long. V gave up 0 bases and J gave up 0 bases, with 12 bases separating them. CDR1 MNHEY and CDR2 SMNVEV come from the germline V gene (reference sequence). CDR3 in DNA: TGTGCCAGCAGTTTATCGAGTCCAGGGCGCTCTGGGGCCAACGTCCTGACTTTC. Translated: CASSLSSPGRSGANVLTF.

This clone was seen only a few times. Within the sample, other DNA sequences also encode this same CDR3. This sequence joins TRBV6-5 and TRBJ1-5; D is possibly TRBD1 (5 bases). Between the trimmed V and J ends, which lost 6 bases and 2 bases, there was a span of 5 bases. The CDR3 spans 12 residues. The V gene's germline CDR1 is MNHEY and CDR2 SVGAGI. The CDR3 nucleotides read TGTGCCAGCAGCAGGGGCAATCAGCCCCAGCATTTT. The encoded protein is CASSRGNQPQHF.

The genes are TRBV6-6 and TRBJ1-3; the match to TRBD1 covers 7 bases. The CDR3 sequence is 14 residues long. V lost 6 bases and J lost 4; bases outside the gene matches: 6. CDR1 is MNHNY, CDR2 SVGAGI, per germline (reference sequence). CDR3 loop: CASRAQGPGNTIYF. CDR3 nucleotides: TGTGCCAGCAGAGCACAGGGGCCGGGAAACACCATATATTTT.

The sample holds a few counts of this clone. The rearrangement uses TRBV6-2 or TRBV6-3 and TRBJ1-3, with 12 bases fitting TRBD1. The germline gives CDR1 MNHEY, CDR2 SVGEGT. V gave up 5 bases and J gave up 0 bases; unmatched junction bases: 8. The CDR3 is made up of 18 amino acids. CDR3 in DNA: TGTGCCAGCAGTAGGGACAGGGGGCAGTCGGACTCTGGAAACACCATATATTTT. Residues: CASSRDRGQSDSGNTIYF.

This clone was detected only a few times. The chain has TRBV21-1 and TRBJ2-5; TRBD1, as called in the table, went unchecked against the DNA. TRBV21-1 is a recognized pseudogene. The CDR3 runs to 16 residues. The CDR3 region has the DNA TGTGCCAGCAGGAAAAGGGACAGGGTTCACCAAGAGACCCAGTACTTC. This encodes CASRKRDRVHQETQYF.

This clone has a count of ten or more. The chain uses TRBV19 and TRBJ2-7, with D tentatively TRBD2 (6 bases). The CDR3 has 14 residues. Germline V gene sequence: CDR1 LNHDA, CDR2 SQIVND (reference sequence). Trimming took 1 base from V and 3 from J, leaving 10 bases between them. The CDR3 sequence is CASSIGGGIYEQYF. The CDR3 DNA follows: TGTGCCAGTAGTATAGGGGGCGGGATCTACGAGCAGTACTTC.

This clone was seen a handful of times. The chain has TRBV6-6 and TRBJ1-1; TRBD1 is a possible D gene (5 bases). The V gene's germline CDR1 is MNHNY and CDR2 SVGAGI (reference sequence). Trimming stripped 6 bases from V and 6 bases from J, with 8 bases between. CDR3 length: 11 residues. Written as DNA, the CDR3 is TGTGCCAGCAGGGGGGGACCTGAAGCTTTCTTT. Encoded protein: CASRGGPEAFF.

The chain is built from TRBV6-5 and TRBJ2-7; 7 nucleotides line up with TRBD2. Per the germline V gene, CDR1 is MNHEY and CDR2 is SVGAGI. Trimming removed 6 bases from V and 0 bases from J; junction bases left unmatched: 8. This CDR3 spans 15 amino acids. CDR3 bases: TGTGCCAGCAGAGCAGGGAGGGGAAGCTCCTACGAGCAGTACTTC. This translates into CASRAGRGSSYEQYF.

The chain links TRBV19 to TRBJ2-7; 9 nucleotides line up with TRBD2. V shed 8 bases and J 7 bases; nucleotides not matched to a gene: 9. The CDR3 has 13 residues. From germline, CDR1 is LNHDA and CDR2 SQIVND (reference sequence). Here the CDR3 DNA reads TGTGCCAGTGAGGGACTAGCCTCTGGGGAGCAGTACTTC. Amino acid sequence: CASEGLASGEQYF.

DNA of the CDR3: TGTGCCAGCAGGTCCGGGAAAAGCTCCTACGAGCAGTACTTC. This translates into CASRSGKSSYEQYF. The V call is TRBV11-2, the J call TRBJ2-7; D is perhaps TRBD2 (5 bases). Germline CDR1 is SGHAT and CDR2 is FQNNGV. V lost 6 bases, J lost 0 bases, and 12 bases lay in between. This CDR3 comprises 14 residues.

The CDR3 DNA reads TGCAGTGCTAGTGAAGGGGCCTTGAAGGGTTATAATTCACCCCTCCACTTT. The encoded protein is CSASEGALKGYNSPLHF. The rearrangement joins TRBV20-1 to TRBJ1-6, with a weak D call TRBD1 (5 bases). The germline V and J ends were trimmed by 3 bases and 4 bases, with 19 bases remaining between them. The germline V gene encodes CDR1 DFQATT and CDR2 SNEGSKA (reference sequence). CDR3 size: 17 residues.